A single sample is the source of the 21 T cell receptor beta chains below, sequenced in a study of T cell responses to AZD1222 COVID-19 vaccine. Sequencing was performed with immunoSEQ multiplex PCR; in TCRdb, only in-frame clones are kept and a portion is missing. The data show some 130,000 clones, more than 85% seen once. The starting material was peripheral blood, obtained on day 0 of AZD1222 vaccination. These receptors originate from an adult in good health.

The V call is TRBV5-6, the J call TRBJ1-3; D ambiguous. V was pared by 1 base and J by 0 bases, with 8 bases between. The CDR3 consists of 15 residues. Germline-derived CDR1 and CDR2 are SGHDT and YYEEEE. The CDR3 here is CASSLPDGSGNTIYF. Here the CDR3 DNA reads TGTGCCAGCAGCTTGCCCGACGGCTCTGGAAACACCATATATTTT.

For this clone: This sample also contains other DNA sequences that code for the same CDR3. The chain has TRBV9 and TRBJ1-1; D gene unclear. Trimming removed 0 bases from V and 0 bases from J, with 3 bases in between. This CDR3 comprises 13 residues. Germline assignment: CDR1 SGDLS and CDR2 YYNGEE. The CDR3 DNA reads as TGTGCCAGCAGCGTAGAGTTGAACACTGAAGCTTTCTTT. This gives the protein CASSVELNTEAFF.

The CDR3 loop reads CSAGYGETQYF. CDR3 in DNA: TGCAGTGCTGGATACGGAGAGACCCAGTACTTC. The chain employs TRBV20-1 and TRBJ2-5, with unresolved D. The CDR3 contains 11 residues. The ends were cut back, 5 bases at V and 4 bases at J, with 8 bases in the middle. The germline CDR1 and CDR2 sequences are DFQATT and SNEGSKA (reference sequence).

This clone was seen a single time. This rearrangement joins TRBV4-2 to TRBJ2-7; TRBD2 agrees at 8 bases. The germline gives CDR1 LGHNA, CDR2 YNFKEQ. CDR3 length: 15 amino acids. The junction had 3 bases not matched to a gene; V was cut back by 0 bases and J by 2 bases. CDR3 sequence reads: CASSQELADAYEQYF. The DNA of the CDR3 is TGTGCCAGCAGCCAAGAACTAGCGGATGCCTACGAGCAGTACTTC.

This chain uses TRBV6-1 with TRBJ2-4, with D unresolved. The CDR3 loop spans 14 amino acids. Trimming removed 1 base at V and 0 bases at J, with 4 bases between. The germline V gene has CDR1 MNHNS and CDR2 SASEGT. CDR3 protein: CASSEEVAKNIQYF. Here the CDR3 DNA reads TGTGCCAGCAGTGAAGAGGTAGCCAAAAACATTCAGTACTTC.

The genes are TRBV10-3 and TRBJ1-5; 10 positions match TRBD1. This CDR3 spans 16 amino acids. The V segment lost 3 bases and the J segment 7 bases; nucleotides outside the gene matches: 9. Germline V gene data show CDR1 as ENHRY and CDR2 as SYGVKD. The CDR3 coding sequence is TGTGCCATCAGTGAATCGGCGACAGGGGGCCGGCAGCCCCAGCATTTT. Protein product: CAISESATGGRQPQHF.

This clone was detected once. This chain uses TRBV7-9 with TRBJ1-1; no reliable D call. Trimming stripped 4 bases from V and 3 bases from J, with 12 bases between. The length of the CDR3 is 14 residues. Germline CDR1 reads SEHNR; CDR2 reads FQNEAQ (reference sequence). In nucleotides, the CDR3 is TGTGCCAGCAGCTCCGACGGGGAGGACACTGAAGCTTTCTTT. It specifies CASSSDGEDTEAFF.

This clone was detected only once. V and J are TRBV6-5 and TRBJ2-3; D possibly corresponds to TRBD2 (5 bases). The length of the CDR3 is 13 residues. CDR1 is MNHEY, CDR2 SVGAGI, per germline. Trimming stripped 8 bases from V and 4 bases from J, with 13 bases between. In nucleotides, the CDR3 is TGTGCCAGCGAGGGAGATGAGGCAGATACGCAGTATTTT. This translates into CASEGDEADTQYF.

This chain connects TRBV5-6 to TRBJ1-3; no firm D call. Germline CDR1 and CDR2: SGHDT and YYEEEE. The CDR3 loop spans 13 amino acids. The ends were cut back, 1 base at V and 9 bases at J, with 11 bases in the middle. This CDR3 is CASSLTTSVTIYF. The CDR3 DNA reads TGTGCCAGCAGCTTGACAACGTCCGTCACCATATATTTT.

This sequence joins TRBV18 and TRBJ2-1; D unresolved. This CDR3 has 17 amino acids. Germline CDR1 and CDR2: KGHSH and LQKENI. V lost 5 bases, J lost 2 bases, and 19 bases lay in between. CDR3 residues: CASSTSLLGWPYNEQFF. The CDR3 DNA reads TGTGCCAGCTCAACAAGTTTGTTAGGGTGGCCCTACAATGAGCAGTTCTTC.

The chain combines TRBV5-1 with TRBJ1-2; no clear D gene. Germline V CDR1 and CDR2: SGHRS, YFSETQ. This CDR3 contains 15 residues. The ends were cut back, 0 bases at V and 0 bases at J, with 9 bases in the middle. CDR3 amino acids: CASSLAPAANYGYTF. The CDR3 coding sequence is TGCGCCAGCAGCTTGGCGCCAGCAGCTAACTATGGCTACACCTTC.

J is TRBJ1-2 and V is TRBV11-2, with TRBD1 identical over 8 bases. CDR3 length: 14 amino acids. Trimming at V came to 5 bases and at J to 6 bases, leaving 8 bases not matched to a gene. Germline V gives CDR1 SGHAT, CDR2 FQNNGV. The chain's CDR3 is CASSLQTGAHGYTF. CDR3 DNA sequence: TGTGCCAGCAGCCTCCAGACAGGGGCCCATGGCTACACCTTC.

The chain recombines TRBV2 with TRBJ1-6; 9 positions match TRBD1. The CDR3 sequence is 16 residues long. Germline CDR1 reads SNHLY; CDR2 reads FYNNEI. J gave up 5 bases and V 4 bases, and 6 bases lay outside the gene matches. In DNA, the CDR3 is TGTGCCAGCAGTGCCCGGGACAGGGTAAATAATTCACCCCTCCACTTT. Protein product: CASSARDRVNNSPLHF. Supplemented by reference TRBV2 and TRBJ1-6, the full variable domain reads EPEVTQTPSHQVTQMGQEVILRCVPISNHLYFYWYRQILGQKVEFLVSFYNNEISEKSEIFDDQFSVERPDGSNFTLKIRSTKLEDSAMYFCASSARDRVNNSPLHFGNGTRLTVT.

This rearrangement joins TRBV7-9 to TRBJ2-3; a possible D gene is TRBD2 (5 bases). Germline CDR1 SEHNR, CDR2 FQNEAQ (reference sequence). There are 16 residues in the CDR3. V was shortened by 3 bases and J by 1 base, with 14 bases between the two germline ends. The CDR3 coding sequence is TGTGCCAGCAGCTTTCTCAGAGCGGCGGGCACAGATACGCAGTATTTT. Translated: CASSFLRAAGTDTQYF.

The J gene is TRBJ2-2, the V gene TRBV24-1; 10 positions agree with TRBD2. Germline V gene lookup returns CDR1 KGHDR and CDR2 SFDVKD. V gave up 9 bases and J gave up 3 bases; unmatched junction bases: 12. The CDR3 runs to 17 residues. In DNA form, the CDR3 reads TGTGCCACCGGAGTGGCTAGCGGGAGTCTCGACACCGGGGAGCTGTTTTTT. Protein: CATGVASGSLDTGELFF.

V is TRBV27 and J is TRBJ1-6; TRBD1 matches at 8 bases. The CDR3 is 15 residues long. In germline, CDR1 is MNHEY, CDR2 SMNVEV (reference sequence). The trim removed 3 bases at V and 6 bases at J, leaving 4 bases unmatched. The CDR3 sequence is CASSFGTGLNSPLHF. Here the CDR3 DNA reads TGTGCCAGCAGTTTCGGGACAGGACTTAATTCACCCCTCCACTTT.

CDR3 sequence (DNA): TGTGCCAGCAGCTTAGCAGGCCTCACAGATACGCAGTATTTT. Its translation is CASSLAGLTDTQYF. This chain connects TRBV7-8 to TRBJ2-3; D is unclear. The germline V gene has CDR1 SGHVS and CDR2 FQNEAQ. The CDR3 is 14 residues long. Trimming pared 0 bases from V and 2 bases from J, leaving 6 bases between.

The V gene is TRBV19, the J gene TRBJ2-7; 15 nucleotides align to TRBD2. Germline V CDR1 and CDR2: LNHDA, SQIVND (reference sequence). The CDR3 covers 19 residues. V trimming: 6 bases; J trimming: 5 bases; junction bases outside the gene matches: 17. In DNA form, the CDR3 reads TGTGCCAGTAGAGTAAACGCCGGGACTAGCGGGAGGTCGTTAGACGAGCAGTACTTC. Translation: CASRVNAGTSGRSLDEQYF.

This clone has more than one count but fewer than ten. The rearrangement uses TRBV7-9 and TRBJ1-2; 10 positions match TRBD1. Germline loops: CDR1 SEHNR, CDR2 FQNEAQ (reference sequence). Germline trimming cut 5 bases from V and 4 bases from J; bases unmatched to any gene: 16. The CDR3 runs to 18 residues. The CDR3 region is CASSPGNKGQGPIYGYTF. For the CDR3, the DNA is TGTGCCAGCAGCCCAGGGAACAAGGGACAGGGGCCGATCTATGGCTACACCTTC.

The chain couples TRBV10-2 to TRBJ2-2, with 7 bases that match TRBD1. The ends lost 2 bases at V and 7 bases at J; junction bases unmatched: 4. The CDR3 length is 14 residues. CDR1 and CDR2 (germline): WSHSY, SAAADI. This CDR3 reads CASSENRDSGELFF. DNA for the CDR3: TGCGCCAGCAGTGAGAATCGGGACAGCGGGGAGCTGTTTTTT.

The chain uses TRBV15 and TRBJ1-3; D is unclear. CDR3 size: 16 residues. V lost 3 bases and J 2 bases, leaving 14 bases between the germline ends. CDR1 and CDR2 (germline): LNHNV, YYDKDF (reference sequence). The CDR3 DNA sequence: TGTGCCACCAGCAGCTCAGACGCCTTTACTGGAAACACCATATATTTT. Its translation is CATSSSDAFTGNTIYF. Based on the CDR3 plus reference TRBV15 and TRBJ1-3, the full variable domain is DAMVIQNPRYQVTQFGKPVTLSCSQTLNHNVMYWYQQKSSQAPKLLFHYYDKDFNNEADTPDNFQSRRPNTSFCFLDIRSPGLGDTAMYLCATSSSDAFTGNTIYFGEGSWLTVV.